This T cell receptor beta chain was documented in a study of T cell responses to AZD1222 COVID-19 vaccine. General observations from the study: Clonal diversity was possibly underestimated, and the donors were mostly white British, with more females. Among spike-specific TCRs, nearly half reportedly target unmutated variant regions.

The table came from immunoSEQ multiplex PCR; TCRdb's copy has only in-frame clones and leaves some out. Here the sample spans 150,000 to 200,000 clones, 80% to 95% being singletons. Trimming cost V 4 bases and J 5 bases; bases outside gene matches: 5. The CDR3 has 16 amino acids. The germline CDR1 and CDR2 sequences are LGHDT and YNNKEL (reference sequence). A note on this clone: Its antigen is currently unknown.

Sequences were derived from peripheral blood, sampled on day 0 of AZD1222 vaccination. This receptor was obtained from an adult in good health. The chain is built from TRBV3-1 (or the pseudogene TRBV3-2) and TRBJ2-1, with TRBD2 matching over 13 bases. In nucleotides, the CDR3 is TGTGCCAGCAGCCCGACTAGCGGGAGGACGAACAATGAGCAGTTCTTC. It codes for CASSPTSGRTNNEQFF.